This TCR beta chain was identified during a study of control samples from healthy donors and cancer patients. V was trimmed by 0 bases and J by 1 base, leaving 9 bases between them. Germline V CDR1 and CDR2: LGHNA, YSLEER. There are 15 residues in the CDR3. Sequencing used immunoSEQ multiplex PCR; TCRdb keeps in-frame clones, though not all of them. The table has just over 150,000 clones, 94% seen once; the top ten hold around 8%. The TCR originated in a woman aged 40 to 50 in good health. This chain joins TRBV4-3 and TRBJ2-5; D is uncertain. The material sequenced was blood. The CDR3 sequence: CASSQDTWSQETQYF. The CDR3, as DNA: TGCGCCAGCAGCCAAGATACCTGGTCCCAAGAGACCCAGTACTTC.